These 19 T cell receptor beta chains were sequenced from one sample in a study of T cell clonality in common variable immunodeficiency. The repertoire was sequenced with immunoSEQ multiplex PCR; TCRdb's copy has only in-frame clones and lacks some. The sample shows approximately 34,000 clones, no singletons; the ten largest hold under 3%. The sequenced sample consisted of peripheral blood mononuclear cells. Receptors originate from a person aged 18 to 75 in good health.

Ten or more counts support this clone. The CDR3 extends 3 residues past the end of the read, so its final part is completed from the germline J gene. The chain couples TRBV15 to TRBJ2-6; TRBD2 matches at 7 bases. Germline V gives CDR1 LNHNV, CDR2 YYDKDF (reference sequence). Unmatched junction bases numbered 17, after V lost 5 bases and J lost 1 base. The CDR3 is 20 amino acids. CDR3 sequence: CATSVDRWVAGSSGANVLTF. CDR3 DNA (partial): TGTGCCACCAGCGTGGACCGTTGGGTAGCGGGTAGTTCTGGGGCCAACGTC.

Many counts were recorded for this clone. The CDR3 goes on 3 residues after the read ends, and that part is filled in from the germline J gene. This sequence joins TRBV5-1 and TRBJ2-2; D possibly corresponds to TRBD2 (5 bases). V was pared by 1 base and J by 0 bases, with 16 bases between. The CDR3 totals 18 residues. Germline loops: CDR1 SGHRS, CDR2 YFSETQ. CDR3 bases read: TGCGCCAGCAGCTTGAGAGCCCCCGGGGTTCCGAACACCGGGGAG. This translates into CASSLRAPGVPNTGE. The whole CDR3 protein is CASSLRAPGVPNTGELFF.

This clone was seen a few times. The read ends 3 residues before the CDR3 terminus; that terminus is restored from the germline J gene. Other DNA variants within this sample encode the same CDR3. The V call is TRBV7-6, the J call TRBJ1-3; no clear D gene. The CDR3 totals 18 residues. Germline loops: CDR1 SGHVS, CDR2 FNYEAQ. The V end lost 0 bases, the J end lost 4 bases, and 19 bases lay between the germline ends. The sequenced part of the CDR3 DNA is TGTGCCAGCAGCTTAGCTGGTGGTATGGGTGTTAGCGGAAACACC. It is translated as CASSLAGGMGVSGNT. The entire CDR3 protein is CASSLAGGMGVSGNTIYF.

This clone came up many times. Read sequence stops 3 residues before the CDR3 end, and the germline J gene provides the missing end. The genes are TRBV7-2 and TRBJ2-2; D uncertain. The CDR3 spans 13 residues. V was shortened by 4 bases and J by 7 bases, with 10 bases between the two germline ends. Germline V lookup: CDR1 SGHTA, CDR2 FQGNSA. CDR3 loop: CASSSKLDGELFF. CDR3 bases read: TGTGCCAGCAGCTCCAAACTCGACGGGGAG.

This clone was seen repeatedly, ten times or more. The CDR3 is cut off 3 residues early in the read; its end comes from the germline J gene. The chain has TRBV18 and TRBJ2-7, with D possibly matching TRBD2 (6 bases). Germline V lookup: CDR1 KGHSH, CDR2 LQKENI. The CDR3 runs 15 residues. Trimming took off 2 bases at V and 4 bases at J, with 15 bases between the two ends. Partial CDR3 DNA: TGTGCCAGCTCACCAATGATCGGGACTCTATACGAG. Amino acids: CASSPMIGTLYE. The complete CDR3 reads CASSPMIGTLYEQYF.

This clone was recorded many times. The read ends 3 residues shy of where the CDR3 ends; the end is completed using the germline J gene. The rearrangement links TRBV19 to TRBJ2-5; D perhaps matches TRBD1 (5 bases). CDR1 is LNHDA, CDR2 SQIVND, per germline (reference sequence). The CDR3 runs 18 residues. The V end was cut by 4 bases, the J end by 3 bases, with 24 bases between. The CDR3 DNA, read in part, is TGTGCCAGTAGTAGAATATATGGGGATGGGGCTGTCGAAGAGACC. Protein: CASSRIYGDGAVEET. The entire CDR3 is CASSRIYGDGAVEETQYF.

This clone was seen ten or more times. The read comes to an end 3 residues before the CDR3 does, leaving the germline J gene to fill in the end. The chain carries TRBV5-1 and TRBJ1-1, with D tentatively TRBD1 (6 bases). Germline CDR1 and CDR2: SGHRS and YFSETQ. This CDR3 has 13 residues. Trimming took off 2 bases at V and 6 bases at J, with 11 bases between the two ends. Here the CDR3 reads CASSLQGGPEAFF. CDR3 bases read: TGCGCCAGCAGCTTACAGGGCGGCCCTGAA.

The sample holds many counts of this clone. The read gets to within 3 residues of the CDR3 end, and the germline J gene fills in the rest. This chain links TRBV5-1 with TRBJ2-7, with D possibly TRBD1 on 5 matching bases. CDR1 is SGHRS and CDR2 is YFSETQ in the germline V gene. V gave up 0 bases and J gave up 4 bases, with 11 bases separating them. The CDR3 extends over 14 amino acids. CDR3 loop: CASSLGRVDYEQYF. CDR3 bases read: TGCGCCAGCAGCTTGGGCAGGGTTGATTACGAG.

This clone showed up many times. Coverage ceases 3 residues before the CDR3 finishes, and the germline J gene fills in the end. The chain combines TRBV11-2 with TRBJ2-7; D is unresolved. CDR3 length equals 13 residues. CDR1 and CDR2 from the germline V gene are SGHAT and FQNNGV. V lost 5 bases and J lost 3, with 11 bases in between. The DNA read from the CDR3 is TGTGCCAGCAGCCCCCCCGCTAACTACGAG. Translating it yields CASSPPANYE. The whole CDR3 sequence reads CASSPPANYEQYF.

This clone was picked up many times. With the read ending 3 residues before the CDR3 end, the germline J gene is used to fill in that end. The chain joins TRBV19 to TRBJ2-1, with 9 bases identical to TRBD2. Trimming took 6 bases from V and 4 from J; bases not matched to a gene: 4. Looked up from germline, CDR1 is LNHDA and CDR2 is SQIVND (reference sequence). The CDR3 has 14 residues. This chain's CDR3 is CASRTSGPYNEQFF. The CDR3 DNA, read in part, is TGTGCCAGTAGAACTAGCGGGCCTTACAATGAG. Using reference TRBV19 and TRBJ2-1 for the parts outside the CDR3, the full variable domain is DGGITQSPKYLFRKEGQNVTLSCEQNLNHDAMYWYRQDPGQGLRLIYYSQIVNDFQKGDIAEGYSVSREKKESFPLTVTSAQKNPTAFYLCASRTSGPYNEQFFGPGTRLTVL.

This clone appeared many times. The observed sequence ends 3 residues before the CDR3 terminus, with the missing tail filled in from the germline J gene. The gene calls are TRBV18 and TRBJ2-1; tentative D call: TRBD1 (5 bases). CDR3 size: 15 residues. CDR1 and CDR2 (germline): KGHSH, LQKENI. V was pared by 2 bases and J by 8 bases, with 16 bases between. CDR3 sequence: CASSPRAGMVDEQFF. The part of the CDR3 DNA that was read is TGTGCCAGCTCACCAAGGGCAGGGATGGTCGATGAG.

This clone was recorded many times. The CDR3 end lies 3 residues beyond the end of the read and is filled in from the germline J gene. The chain employs TRBV19 and TRBJ2-1, with 12 nucleotides matching TRBD2. The V gene end was trimmed by 5 bases and the J gene end by 9 bases; junction bases not matched to a gene: 5. In germline, CDR1 is LNHDA, CDR2 SQIVND (reference sequence). There are 14 residues in the CDR3. The CDR3 loop is CASSQETSGSEQFF. The sequenced CDR3 bases are TGTGCCAGTAGTCAGGAGACTAGCGGGAGTGAG.

This clone was counted at least ten times. The CDR3 extends 3 residues past the end of the read, so its final part is completed from the germline J gene. The chain recombines TRBV20-1 with TRBJ1-2, with D unresolved. The CDR3 spans 13 residues. The V gene's germline CDR1 is DFQATT and CDR2 SNEGSKA (reference sequence). V was clipped by 4 bases and J by 0 bases, with 9 bases between them. The CDR3 sequence is CSAKLDTNYGYTF. CDR3 bases read: TGCAGTGCTAAACTAGACACTAACTATGGC.

The sample holds many counts of this clone. Sequence at one end of the junction differs from germline and may be a read error. The read stops 3 residues short of the end of the CDR3; the missing end is completed from the germline J gene. The chain links TRBV20-1 to TRBJ2-3, with 9 bases fitting TRBD2. The CDR3 has 15 amino acids. Germline V gene sequence: CDR1 DFQATT, CDR2 SNEGSKA (reference sequence). CDR3 region: CSARGAGGPTDTQYF. The CDR3 DNA, read in part, is TGCAGTGCCAGAGGGGCGGGAGGGCCAACAGATACG.

This clone was counted ten times or more. The read halts 3 residues ahead of the CDR3 end, with the missing end drawn from the germline J gene. The gene calls are TRBV28 and TRBJ2-4; no reliable D call. The CDR3 is 13 residues long. Germline CDR1 and CDR2: MDHEN and SYDVKM. V lost 7 bases, J lost 0 bases, and 7 bases lay in between. CDR3 amino acids: CASISLAKNIQYF. CDR3 bases read: TGTGCCAGCATTTCCCTAGCCAAAAACATT.

This clone occurred many times. The DNA ends 3 residues before the CDR3 does, and the rest of the CDR3 is filled in from the germline J gene. This chain connects TRBV20-1 to TRBJ2-7; D perhaps matches TRBD1 (6 bases). Germline CDR1 DFQATT, CDR2 SNEGSKA (reference sequence). V was clipped by 6 bases and J by 5 bases, with 17 bases between them. The CDR3 consists of 13 residues. The CDR3 reads CSAKAQGLDEQYF. The CDR3 DNA, read in part, is TGCAGTGCCAAGGCCCAGGGGTTGGACGAG.

As to this clone: The sequenced fragment ends 3 residues before the CDR3 boundary, so the rest is inferred from the germline J gene. J is TRBJ1-5 and V is TRBV19; no reliable D call. CDR3 size: 17 residues. V lost 4 bases and J 3 bases, leaving 19 bases between the germline ends. Germline V gene lookup returns CDR1 LNHDA and CDR2 SQIVND (reference sequence). The sequenced part of the CDR3 DNA is TGTGCCAGTAGTACGTCCGCCCCTGGACTCCTCAATCAGCCC. This sequence encodes CASSTSAPGLLNQP. The full CDR3 is CASSTSAPGLLNQPQHF.

This clone was found many times. The CDR3 extends 3 residues past the end of the read, so its final part is completed from the germline J gene. The chain couples TRBV20-1 to TRBJ2-7; 11 nucleotides align to TRBD1. The CDR3 is 14 residues long. Germline assignment: CDR1 DFQATT and CDR2 SNEGSKA (reference sequence). The ends lost 6 bases at V and 0 bases at J; junction bases unmatched: 4. Incomplete CDR3 DNA: TGCAGTGCAACAGGACAGGGGGCCTCCTACGAG. Amino acids: CSATGQGASYE. The whole CDR3 is CSATGQGASYEQYF.

This clone was counted ten times or more. The read finishes 3 residues shy of the CDR3 end, and the germline J gene is used to complete it. The rearrangement joins TRBV6-4 to TRBJ2-1; 12 bases agree with TRBD2. Germline CDR1 is MRHNA and CDR2 is SNTAGT. V lost 4 bases, J lost 8 bases, and 6 bases stayed unmatched. The CDR3 is made up of 15 amino acids. The CDR3 loop is CASSALAGGFDEQFF. CDR3 bases read: TGTGCCAGCAGTGCACTAGCGGGAGGTTTCGATGAG.